This T cell receptor beta chain was observed in a study of shared clonotypes between healthy human individuals. Generated by immunoSEQ multiplex PCR, the TCRdb table keeps only in-frame clones and is missing some. The sample lists approximately 1.5 million clones, just under 99% occurring once. Trimming left V 3 bases short and J 6 bases short, with 10 bases between. Per germline, CDR1 SEHNR and CDR2 FQNEAQ (reference sequence). This CDR3 spans 13 amino acids. The sequencing sample was made of naive CD4+ T cells sorted from blood. Subset: CD45RA+ positively selected. The sequence derives from a man aged 25 to 45 in good health. The V and J genes are TRBV7-9 and TRBJ2-3; D unresolved. The CDR3 sequence is CASSFSSDDTQYF. In DNA, the CDR3 is TGTGCCAGCAGCTTTTCGTCGGATGATACGCAGTATTTT. Based on the CDR3 plus reference TRBV7-9 and TRBJ2-3, the full variable domain is DTGVSQNPRHKITKRGQNVTFRCDPISEHNRLYWYRQTLGQGPEFLTYFQNEAQLEKSRLLSDRFSAERPKGSFSTLEIQRTEQGDSAMYLCASSFSSDDTQYFGPGTRLTVL.